This T cell receptor (beta chain) was retrieved from a study of molecular identifiers for immune sequencing clone quantification (dated by TCRdb to between 2017 and 2018). The study in broad terms: For a replicate experiment, the RNA from either approximately 20,000 or 100,000 naive CD8 T cells was divided into five aliquots, and four of those aliquots went on to sequencing. The study was a methods study using CD8 T cells to benchmark molecular-identifier clustering-based TCR repertoire sequencing (MIDCIRS) and TCR RNA copy counting. Overall study results and their limits: Identical TCR molecules sharing a barcode could cause highly expanded clone sizes to be underestimated. Modeling estimated around 3.2 recovered TCR RNA copies per cell, compared with 8.5 to 10 by digital PCR, which implies around 33% capture efficiency. Without barcode sub-clustering, chimeric consensus sequences inflated TCR diversity; chimeras reached as high as 47%. In CMV-specific effector cells, over 99% of molecules were held by clones above 20 RNA copies, whereas under 1% of molecules were held by such clones in naive cells. Naive libraries contained spiked-in Jurkat TCR RNA (approximately 10 copies' worth), which is not part of the donor repertoire. Spiked-in Jurkat TCR RNA equivalent to a single cell was reported to be detectable even among over 800,000 naive CD8 T cells.

The germline V gene (reference sequence) gives CDR1 as SEHNR and CDR2 as FQNEAQ. Including cysteine and phenylalanine, the CDR3 has 15 amino acids. Only the CDR3 portion is preserved as DNA: 45 bases, with reading frame beginning at the first base. Comment on this clonotype: Its cognate antigen has yet to be identified. A much larger clonotype is one base distant, so this may be a read error.

Libraries of naive CD8 T cells were built from around 18,000 to 910,000 sorted cells, with 10%, 30% or 50% of the purified RNA used. Naive CD8 T cells, defined as CD8+CD4-CCR7+CD45RA+, were FACS-sorted into RLT Plus buffer on a BD FACSAria II. To test detection sensitivity, Jurkat RNA equal to under 13 TCR copies was added to samples of about 20,000-1,000,000 naive CD8 T cells. Enrichment of CD8 T cells was done with RosetteSep CD8+ T Cell Enrichment Cocktail plus Ficoll-Paque, and ACK red cell lysis came afterward. Receptors were amplified or captured by PCR. Sequencing used an Illumina HiSeq 4000. Bulk TCR libraries were prepared as previously described, using TCR primers listed in Table S5. Purification of total RNA was performed with the Qiagen AllPrep DNA/RNA kit. Before analysis, reads from multiple sequencing runs of one library were combined. As for the authors' bioinformatics: Reads were retained only if their TCR constant sequence matched exactly, and those retained reads were trimmed to 150 nt and grouped according to their 12-nt molecular barcodes. Reads inside each barcode group were sub-clustered using a 15% Levenshtein threshold, and a quality-weighted consensus sequence was constructed for each RNA molecule. Non-functional sequences were excluded, and lower-count sequences lying one edit away from another sequence were also excluded. Based on a fit of two negative binomial distributions, barcode sub-clusters having less than 20% of the maximum read count were discarded. TCRdb reworked the public reads: Q25 trimming with fastp, MiXCR clone assembly, productive beta chains retained. Each CDR3 protein gets just one entry, which takes the most common genes and DNA from the rows behind it. TCRdb, not the original authors, processed these V and J calls. Across this sample there are approximately 670,000 distinct CDR3 sequences, with 20% seen only once. The ten largest make up roughly 0.9% of the sample.

The origin of this receptor is a human donor in good health. Some libraries in this study had Jurkat cell RNA spiked in. The rearrangement combines TRBV7-9 with TRBJ1-4; too little of a D gene remains to name it. The specimen was naive CD8+ T cells from blood, with Jurkat cell RNA spiked in. Sample cell subset or site, as interpreted from the label and publication: FACS-sorted CD8+CD4-CCR7+CD45RA+ naive T cells. The nucleotide sequence is given as TGTGCCAGCAGCTTAAACGACCGCCCTAATGAAAGACTGTTTTTT. Protein translation: CASSLNDRPNERLFF.